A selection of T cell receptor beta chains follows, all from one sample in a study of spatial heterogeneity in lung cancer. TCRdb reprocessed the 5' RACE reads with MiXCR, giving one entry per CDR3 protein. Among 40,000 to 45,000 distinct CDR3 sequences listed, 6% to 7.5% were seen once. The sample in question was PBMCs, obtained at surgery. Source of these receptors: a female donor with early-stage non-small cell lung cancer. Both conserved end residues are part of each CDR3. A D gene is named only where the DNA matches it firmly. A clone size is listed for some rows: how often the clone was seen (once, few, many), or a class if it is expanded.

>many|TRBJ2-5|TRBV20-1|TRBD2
CSARGLAGDQETQYF
TGCAGTGCTAGGGGGCTAGCGGGGGACCAAGAGACCCAGTACTTC
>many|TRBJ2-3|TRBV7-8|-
CASRLAMASDTQYF
TGTGCCAGCAGGTTAGCTATGGCATCAGATACGCAGTATTTT
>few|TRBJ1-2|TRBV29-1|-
CSVDGNYGYTF
TGCAGCGTGGACGGAAACTATGGCTACACCTTC
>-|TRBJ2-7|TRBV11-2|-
CASSFGRNSYEQYF
TGTGCCAGCAGCTTCGGGCGGAACTCCTACGAGCAGTACTTC
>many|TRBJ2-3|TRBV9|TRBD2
CASSGRTSHTDTQYF
TGTGCCAGCAGCGGGAGGACTAGCCACACAGATACGCAGTATTTT
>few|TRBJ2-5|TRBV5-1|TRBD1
CASSPTTGRETQYF
TGCGCCAGCAGCCCAACGACAGGGCGGGAGACCCAGTACTTC
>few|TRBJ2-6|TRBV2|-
CASRGPQVPGANVLTF
TGTGCCAGCAGGGGGCCCCAAGTCCCTGGGGCCAACGTCCTGACTTTC
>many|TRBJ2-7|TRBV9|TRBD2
CASSRGGSYEQYF
TGTGCCAGCAGCCGCGGGGGATCCTACGAGCAGTACTTC
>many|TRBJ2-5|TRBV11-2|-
CASSLDRGTAPETQYF
TGTGCCAGCAGCTTAGATCGGGGGACAGCTCCGGAGACCCAGTACTTC
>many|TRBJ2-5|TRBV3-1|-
CASSQELPQETQYF
TGTGCCAGCAGCCAAGAGTTACCGCAAGAGACCCAGTACTTC
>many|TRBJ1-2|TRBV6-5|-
CASSYSAANYGYTF
TGTGCCAGCAGTTACTCAGCAGCTAACTATGGCTACACCTTC
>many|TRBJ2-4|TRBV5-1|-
CASSLGNAKNIQYF
TGCGCCAGCAGCTTAGGTAACGCCAAAAACATTCAGTACTTC
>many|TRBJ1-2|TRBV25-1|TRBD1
CASSPIDREVDGYTF
TGTGCCAGCAGTCCTATCGACAGGGAGGTAGATGGCTACACCTTC
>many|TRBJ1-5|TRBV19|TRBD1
CAGGRGRNQPQHF
TGTGCAGGGGGCAGGGGGCGCAATCAGCCCCAGCATTTT
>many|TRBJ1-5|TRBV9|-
CASSVDTSGQPQHF
TGTGCCAGCAGCGTAGACACCTCGGGTCAGCCCCAGCATTTT
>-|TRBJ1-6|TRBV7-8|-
CASSLVTENSPLHF
TGTGCCAGCAGCTTGGTGACGGAGAATTCACCCCTCCACTTT
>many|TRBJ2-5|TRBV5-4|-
CASSLARVQETQYF
TGTGCCAGCAGCTTGGCCAGGGTTCAAGAGACCCAGTACTTC
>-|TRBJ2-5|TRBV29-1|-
CSVVRGQGSGTQYF
TGCAGCGTCGTACGGGGCCAAGGAAGTGGGACCCAGTACTTC
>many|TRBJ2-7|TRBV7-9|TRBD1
CASSLEGTGLMKQYF
TGTGCCAGCAGCTTAGAGGGGACAGGGTTGATGAAGCAGTACTTC
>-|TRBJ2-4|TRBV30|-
CAWSLSTGGAKNIQYF
TGTGCCTGGAGTCTTTCAACTGGGGGCGCCAAAAACATTCAGTACTTC
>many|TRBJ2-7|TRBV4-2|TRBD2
CASSHPGLAGSYEQYF
TGTGCCAGCAGCCATCCCGGACTAGCTGGCTCCTACGAGCAGTACTTC
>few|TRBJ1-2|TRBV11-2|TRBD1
CASSRDRVYYGYTF
TGTGCCAGCAGCCGGGACAGGGTTTACTATGGCTACACCTTC
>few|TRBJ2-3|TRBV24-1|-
CATSDVTEDTQYF
TGTGCCACCAGTGACGTCACAGAGGATACGCAGTATTTT
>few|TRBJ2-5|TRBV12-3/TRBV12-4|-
CASTLYGGQKETQYF
TGTGCCAGCACCCTATATGGAGGGCAGAAAGAGACCCAGTACTTC
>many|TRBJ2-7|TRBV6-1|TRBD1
CASSVAGGVYEQYF
TGTGCCAGCAGTGTAGCAGGGGGTGTCTACGAGCAGTACTTC
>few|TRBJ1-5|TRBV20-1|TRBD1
CSARDLQGVNQPQHF
TGCAGTGCTAGAGATCTCCAGGGGGTCAATCAGCCCCAGCATTTT
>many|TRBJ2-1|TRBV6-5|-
CASTKDARRNEQFF
TGTGCCAGCACCAAGGATGCTAGGCGGAATGAGCAGTTCTTC
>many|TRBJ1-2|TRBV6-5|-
CASRGDGYTF
TGTGCCAGCAGGGGGGATGGCTACACCTTC
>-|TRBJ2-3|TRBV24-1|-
CATSDYQGSTDTQYF
TGTGCCACCAGTGATTATCAGGGGTCGACAGATACGCAGTATTTT
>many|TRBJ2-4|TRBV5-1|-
CASSLGQWGKNIQYF
TGCGCCAGCAGCTTGGGACAGTGGGGCAAAAACATTCAGTACTTC
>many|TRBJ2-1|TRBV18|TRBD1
CASSPPGAGGAHNEQFF
TGTGCCAGCTCACCACCGGGGGCAGGGGGCGCGCACAATGAGCAGTTCTTC
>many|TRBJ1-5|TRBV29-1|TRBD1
CSVSLDRGHNQPQHF
TGCAGCGTTTCCCTCGACAGGGGCCACAATCAGCCCCAGCATTTT
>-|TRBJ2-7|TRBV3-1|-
CASNETYEQYF
TGCGCCAGCAACGAAACCTACGAGCAGTACTTC
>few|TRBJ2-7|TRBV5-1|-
CASSSNRVHEQYF
TGCGCCAGCAGCTCTAACAGGGTGCACGAGCAGTACTTC
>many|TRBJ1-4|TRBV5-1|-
CASGPSGAPDNEKLFF
TGCGCCAGCGGACCCTCAGGCGCGCCGGATAATGAAAAACTGTTTTTT
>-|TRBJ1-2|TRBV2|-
CASSEVGGLNYGYTF
TGTGCCAGCAGTGAAGTCGGGGGCTTAAACTATGGCTACACCTTC
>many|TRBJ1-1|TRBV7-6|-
CASSSLPRGTEAFF
TGTGCCAGCAGCTCTCTTCCCAGGGGAACTGAAGCTTTCTTT
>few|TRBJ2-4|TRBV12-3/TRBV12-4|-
CASSEDIGIAKNIQYF
TGTGCCAGCAGTGAGGACATCGGGATCGCCAAAAACATTCAGTACTTC
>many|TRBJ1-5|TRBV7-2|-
CASSPTTEQPQHF
TGTGCCAGCAGCCCGACGACGGAACAGCCCCAGCATTTT
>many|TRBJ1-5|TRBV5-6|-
CASSSLTANQPQHF
TGTGCCAGCAGCTCCTTGACAGCTAATCAGCCCCAGCATTTT
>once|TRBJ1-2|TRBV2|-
CASSGKGINYGYTF
TGTGCCAGCAGTGGTAAAGGTATTAACTATGGCTACACCTTC
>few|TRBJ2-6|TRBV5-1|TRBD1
CASSLELRQGAAGANVLTF
TGCGCCAGCAGCTTGGAGTTGAGACAGGGGGCTGCTGGGGCCAACGTCCTGACTTTC
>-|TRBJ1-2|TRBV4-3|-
CASSQDSAGRFYGYTF
TGCGCCAGCAGCCAAGATTCCGCCGGCAGGTTCTATGGCTACACCTTC
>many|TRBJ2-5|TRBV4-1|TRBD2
CASSPAGLAEETQYF
TGCGCCAGCAGCCCGGCGGGGCTAGCGGAAGAGACCCAGTACTTC
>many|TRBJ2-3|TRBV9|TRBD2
CASSARLAPTQYF
TGTGCCAGCAGCGCCCGACTAGCTCCGACGCAGTATTTT
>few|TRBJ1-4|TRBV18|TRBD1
CASSPPGQAGEKLFF
TGTGCCAGCTCACCACCGGGACAGGCGGGTGAAAAACTGTTTTTT
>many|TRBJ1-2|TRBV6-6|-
CASILLPGTAVPDGYTF
TGTGCCAGCATTCTCCTCCCCGGGACCGCCGTGCCAGATGGCTACACCTTC
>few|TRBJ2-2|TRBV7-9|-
CASSAASTNTGELFF
TGTGCCAGCAGCGCAGCAAGTACGAACACCGGGGAGCTGTTTTTT